This record covers a single TCR beta chain. What it binds is unknown. The data stem from a study of post-analysis software for immune sequencing data. Study-level points and caveats: TRBV5-6, TRBV5-1 and TRBV20-1 belonged to a set of a handful of TRBV segments that were more frequent in patients than controls.

The authors incorporated unique molecular identifiers into the TCR beta cDNA libraries. A population of roughly 0.9 to 11 million T cells gave rise to approximately 500,000 cDNA molecules. In TCRdb, the PCR reads were re-called with MiXCR into one record per CDR3 protein. Of around 700,000 distinct CDR3 sequences listed, approximately 59% are singletons. The germline CDR1 and CDR2 sequences are KGHSH and LQKENI. CDR3 size: 13 residues. Trimming pared 0 bases from V and 0 bases from J, leaving 3 bases between. The rearrangement links TRBV18 to TRBJ2-7; D remains ambiguous. The receptor was isolated from a girl aged 2-10 years with multiple sclerosis. The sample taken for sequencing was blood. The CDR3 is CASSPPYSYEQYF. For the CDR3, the DNA is TGTGCCAGCTCACCACCCTACTCCTACGAGCAGTACTTC. Full variable domain (remainder filled in from reference TRBV18 and TRBJ2-7): NAGVMQNPRHLVRRRGQEARLRCSPMKGHSHVYWYRQLPEEGLKFMVYLQKENIIDESGMPKERFSAEFPKEGPSILRIQQVVRGDSAAYFCASSPPYSYEQYFGPGTRLTVT.